These 30 T cell receptor beta chains originate from one sample sequenced in a study of cytomegalovirus exposure and HLA in healthy donors. The PCR was carried out with 60 Vbeta primers and 13 Jbeta primers. Data came from immunoSEQ multiplex PCR; TCRdb stores just in-frame clones and leaves some out. The sample lists 120,000 to 150,000 clones; around 79% were seen once. The specimen sequenced was PBMCs. The receptors derive from a male donor in good health and CMV-seronegative.

This clone has more than one count but fewer than ten. The chain carries TRBV27 and TRBJ1-2; D not certain. The CDR3 covers 13 residues. Trimming cost V 5 bases and J 4 bases, with 11 bases left between them. Per the germline V gene, CDR1 is MNHEY and CDR2 is SMNVEV (reference sequence). The CDR3 nucleotides are TGTGCCAGCAGTCCCACGGGAAGCTATGGCTACACCTTC. Its protein product is CASSPTGSYGYTF.

The rearrangement links TRBV9 to TRBJ1-1, with TRBD1 matching over 7 bases. Germline V gives CDR1 SGDLS, CDR2 YYNGEE. V was pared by 0 bases and J by 0 bases, with 2 bases of the junction left unmatched. The length of the CDR3 is 15 residues. The CDR3 spells CASSVEGQLNTEAFF. DNA for the CDR3: TGTGCCAGCAGCGTAGAGGGACAGCTGAACACTGAAGCTTTCTTT.

This chain links TRBV29-1 with TRBJ1-1; no reliable D call. The CDR3 spans 12 residues. Trimming shortened V by 0 bases and J by 5 bases, and 7 bases separated the two germline ends. The V gene's germline CDR1 is SQVTM and CDR2 ANQGSEA. The CDR3 loop is CSVEDGPTEAFF. The CDR3 nucleotides read TGCAGCGTTGAAGATGGCCCAACTGAAGCTTTCTTT.

The rearrangement uses TRBV11-3 and TRBJ1-1; a weak D match, TRBD1 (6 bases). The CDR3 totals 13 residues. The germline CDR1 and CDR2 sequences are SGHNT and YENEEA. V lost 9 bases to trimming and J lost 1 base, with 12 bases between them. CDR3 protein: CASKGEGNTEAFF. Here the CDR3 DNA reads TGTGCCAGTAAGGGGGAAGGGAACACTGAAGCTTTCTTT.

V gene TRBV9 combines with J gene TRBJ1-5, with 8 positions matching TRBD1. Germline V lookup: CDR1 SGDLS, CDR2 YYNGEE. V dropped 7 bases and J dropped 0; count of bases not matched to a gene: 3. The CDR3 is made up of 14 amino acids. This chain's CDR3 is CASDRGDSNQPQHF. The CDR3 DNA reads as TGTGCCAGCGACAGGGGCGATAGCAATCAGCCCCAGCATTTT.

The rearrangement uses TRBV18 and TRBJ2-7, with D unclear. The CDR3 runs 12 residues. V lost 6 bases and J lost 3, with 9 bases in between. The germline V gene encodes CDR1 KGHSH and CDR2 LQKENI. DNA for the CDR3: TGTGCCAGCTCTCAGGCTTTCTACGAGCAGTACTTC. This encodes CASSQAFYEQYF.

Only a few counts were recorded for this clone. V is TRBV6-4 and J is TRBJ1-1; 10 bases are a match to TRBD1. Germline values: CDR1 MRHNA, CDR2 SNTAGT. This CDR3 is built from 14 residues. V lost 5 bases, J lost 10 bases, and 10 bases stayed unmatched. The CDR3 DNA reads TGTGCCAGCAGTCGCTCCCCGGGACAGGGGACAGCTTTCTTT. Encoded protein: CASSRSPGQGTAFF.

This clone was found a few times. The chain carries TRBV6-5 and TRBJ1-1; TRBD1 might be the D (5 bases). CDR3 size: 12 residues. Trimming took 9 bases from V and 4 from J, leaving 12 bases between them. The germline CDR1 and CDR2 sequences are MNHEY and SVGAGI. This CDR3 is CASTSGPTEAFF. CDR3 nucleotides: TGTGCCAGTACCTCAGGGCCCACTGAAGCTTTCTTT.

This clone came up a few times. The V and J genes are TRBV10-3 and TRBJ2-7; TRBD2 matches at 13 bases. V shed 6 bases and J 0 bases; nucleotides not matched to a gene: 5. The CDR3 contains 16 residues. In germline, CDR1 is ENHRY, CDR2 SYGVKD. In DNA form, the CDR3 reads TGTGCCATCAGAGGGACTAGCGGGGATAGCTCCTACGAGCAGTACTTC. Protein: CAIRGTSGDSSYEQYF.

This clone is a singleton in its sample. This rearrangement joins TRBV9 to TRBJ1-1; TRBD1 agrees at 7 bases. The CDR3 totals 18 residues. Germline CDR1 is SGDLS and CDR2 is YYNGEE. Trimming removed 0 bases from V and 3 bases from J; junction bases left unmatched: 14. As DNA, the CDR3 is TGTGCCAGCAGCGTAGGAGGGGGCCGGGGCAGGGAGGACACTGAAGCTTTCTTT. Translating gives CASSVGGGRGREDTEAFF.

This chain connects TRBV18 to TRBJ1-2; tentative D call: TRBD1 (6 bases). This CDR3 comprises 14 residues. Trimming left V 5 bases short and J 8 bases short, with 18 bases between. CDR1 and CDR2 from the germline V gene are KGHSH and LQKENI. The CDR3 coding sequence is TGTGCCAGCTCAACAGACAACCAGGGGAACGGCTACACCTTC. Its translation: CASSTDNQGNGYTF.

V gene TRBV10-1 combines with J gene TRBJ2-7; TRBD1 agrees at 8 bases. V was clipped by 6 bases and J by 6 bases; unmatched bases: 10. CDR3 length: 14 residues. CDR1 WNHNN and CDR2 SYGVQD come from the germline V gene (reference sequence). The CDR3 spells CASSPGQVGLEQYF. CDR3 bases: TGCGCCAGCAGCCCGGGACAGGTCGGACTCGAGCAGTACTTC.

V is TRBV18 and J is TRBJ2-5; tentative D call: TRBD2 (5 bases). The ends were cut back, 2 bases at V and 2 bases at J, with 9 bases in the middle. CDR3 length: 14 amino acids. Germline V lookup: CDR1 KGHSH, CDR2 LQKENI. The CDR3 bases are TGTGCCAGCTCACCAATAGCGCAACAAGAGACCCAGTACTTC. Protein sequence: CASSPIAQQETQYF.

The rearrangement uses TRBV12-5 and TRBJ2-5; TRBD1 aligns across 7 bases. Germline CDR1 reads LGHNT; CDR2 reads FRNRAP. After removal of 2 bases from V and 0 bases from J, the junction contained 6 bases not matched to a gene. The CDR3 runs to 16 residues. CDR3 protein: CASGLSTGVYQETQYF. CDR3 nucleotide sequence: TGTGCTAGTGGTTTGAGTACAGGGGTGTACCAAGAGACCCAGTACTTC.

CDR3 bases: TGTGCCAGTAGCTCGACAGGCTGGTCCTACGAGCAGTACTTC. Its translation is CASSSTGWSYEQYF. The gene calls are TRBV19 and TRBJ2-7, with D possibly TRBD1 on 6 matching bases. This CDR3 spans 14 amino acids. V was shortened by 6 bases and J by 1 base, with 13 bases between the two germline ends. The germline CDR1 and CDR2 sequences are LNHDA and SQIVND (reference sequence).

The rearrangement links TRBV19 to TRBJ1-5; D is perhaps TRBD1 (5 bases). Germline values: CDR1 LNHDA, CDR2 SQIVND (reference sequence). The CDR3 covers 16 residues. Between the trimmed V and J ends, which lost 0 bases and 2 bases, there was a span of 11 bases. CDR3 loop: CASSIDRQGGNQPQHF. The CDR3 nucleotides are TGTGCCAGTAGTATAGATCGCCAGGGCGGCAATCAGCCCCAGCATTTT.

This sequence joins TRBV19 and TRBJ2-3; a possible D gene is TRBD2 (5 bases). This CDR3 comprises 17 residues. The germline V and J ends were trimmed by 8 bases and 2 bases, with 23 bases remaining between them. Per the germline V gene, CDR1 is LNHDA and CDR2 is SQIVND (reference sequence). DNA of the CDR3: TGTGCCAGTGGGGTAGCGAGCCCCGACCCAAACACAGATACGCAGTATTTT. This gives the protein CASGVASPDPNTDTQYF.

V usage is TRBV29-1 and J usage is TRBJ2-1; 14 nucleotides agree with TRBD2. Germline lookup yields CDR1 SQVTM and CDR2 ANQGSEA. V lost 3 bases, J lost 2 bases, and 3 bases stayed unmatched. The CDR3 has 16 residues. CDR3 protein: CSVEGLAGETYNEQFF. The DNA for the CDR3 is TGCAGCGTTGAGGGACTAGCGGGGGAAACCTACAATGAGCAGTTCTTC.

This chain joins TRBV9 and TRBJ1-1, with D tentatively TRBD1 (6 bases). Trimming shortened V by 2 bases and J by 0 bases, and 14 bases separated the two germline ends. The CDR3 totals 16 residues. In germline, CDR1 is SGDLS, CDR2 YYNGEE. CDR3 nucleotides: TGTGCCAGCAGCGTCCCAGCGGGGGCTATGAACACTGAAGCTTTCTTT. Translating it yields CASSVPAGAMNTEAFF.

V usage is TRBV7-2 and J usage is TRBJ1-3; the D gene is possibly TRBD1 (6 bases). With 1 base removed from V and 0 bases from J, the gap between germline ends came to 13 bases. CDR1 and CDR2 from the germline V gene are SGHTA and FQGNSA. The CDR3 totals 17 residues. CDR3 amino acids: CASSLDFGQFSGNTIYF. The CDR3 nucleotides are TGTGCCAGCAGCTTAGATTTCGGACAGTTCTCTGGAAACACCATATATTTT.

This chain joins TRBV4-1 and TRBJ2-7; 10 bases fit TRBD2. After removal of 1 base from V and 4 bases from J, the junction contained 7 bases not matched to a gene. The CDR3 is 16 residues long. Germline lookup yields CDR1 MGHRA and CDR2 YSYEKL. The CDR3 DNA is TGCGCCAGCAGCCAAGGTCCTAGCGGGAGTTTTTACGAGCAGTACTTC. As protein: CASSQGPSGSFYEQYF.

A remark on this clone: This same CDR3 is encoded by further DNA sequences in the sample. The V and J genes are TRBV30 and TRBJ1-3; D is unclear. V was clipped by 2 bases and J by 4 bases, with 3 bases between them. CDR3 size: 11 residues. The V gene's germline CDR1 is GTSNPN and CDR2 SVGIG (reference sequence). Here the CDR3 reads CAWSSGNTIYF. As DNA, the CDR3 is TGTGCCTGGAGTTCAGGAAACACCATATATTTT.

The chain employs TRBV11-3 and TRBJ2-7; TRBD1 matches at 7 bases. V was clipped by 5 bases and J by 5 bases; unmatched bases: 6. CDR3 size: 13 residues. The germline V gene has CDR1 SGHNT and CDR2 YENEEA. Here the CDR3 reads CASSKTGNHEQYF. CDR3 bases: TGTGCCAGCAGCAAGACAGGGAACCACGAGCAGTACTTC.

The V call is TRBV2, the J call TRBJ1-1; D is perhaps TRBD1 (5 bases). Germline CDR1 reads SNHLY; CDR2 reads FYNNEI. V was clipped by 0 bases and J by 7 bases, with 12 bases between them. This CDR3 comprises 14 residues. As DNA, the CDR3 is TGTGCCAGCAGTGAAGCGCTTCAGGGAGGTGAAGCTTTCTTT. Translation gives CASSEALQGGEAFF.

This clone was detected a few times. The chain recombines TRBV27 with TRBJ1-6, with no clear D. CDR1 MNHEY and CDR2 SMNVEV come from the germline V gene (reference sequence). The CDR3 length is 15 residues. The V end lost 3 bases, the J end lost 0 bases, and 6 bases lay between the germline ends. CDR3 DNA sequence: TGTGCCAGCAGTTTTGTGAGCTCCTATAATTCACCCCTCCACTTT. Residues: CASSFVSSYNSPLHF.

This clone has just a few counts. V and J are TRBV4-3 and TRBJ1-5; D is possibly TRBD1 (5 bases). The CDR3 length is 16 residues. Germline V gene lookup returns CDR1 LGHNA and CDR2 YSLEER. V was pared by 0 bases and J by 5 bases, with 14 bases between. This CDR3 is CASSQDVGGNYQPQHF. The CDR3 DNA reads TGCGCCAGCAGCCAAGATGTCGGGGGGAATTATCAGCCCCAGCATTTT.

The chain carries TRBV9 and TRBJ1-2; D may be TRBD1 (5 bases). Germline assignment: CDR1 SGDLS and CDR2 YYNGEE. The CDR3 runs 14 residues. Trimming pared 3 bases from V and 4 bases from J, leaving 13 bases between. DNA for the CDR3: TGTGCCAGCAGCGAGGCGGTGGGGGGCTATGGCTACACCTTC. Residues: CASSEAVGGYGYTF.

This sequence joins TRBV11-2 and TRBJ2-7; 13 positions agree with TRBD2. There are 15 residues in the CDR3. V lost 3 bases and J lost 3; bases outside the gene matches: 2. Per the germline V gene, CDR1 is SGHAT and CDR2 is FQNNGV. The CDR3 is CASSLWTSGGYEQYF. CDR3 in DNA: TGTGCCAGCAGCTTGTGGACTAGCGGGGGCTACGAGCAGTACTTC. Full variable domain (remainder filled in from reference TRBV11-2 and TRBJ2-7): EAGVAQSPRYKIIEKRQSVAFWCNPISGHATLYWYQQILGQGPKLLIQFQNNGVVDDSQLPKDRFSAERLKGVDSTLKIQPAKLEDSAVYLCASSLWTSGGYEQYFGPGTRLTVT.

This chain joins TRBV10-3 and TRBJ1-2, with TRBD1 identical over 7 bases. The CDR3 runs to 12 residues. The germline V gene encodes CDR1 ENHRY and CDR2 SYGVKD. V dropped 6 bases and J dropped 7; count of bases not matched to a gene: 5. This CDR3 is CAIRINRGGYTF. CDR3 coding DNA: TGTGCCATCAGGATAAACAGGGGTGGCTACACCTTC.

Concerning this clone: The same CDR3 arises from other DNA sequences in this sample as well. The chain joins TRBV9 to TRBJ2-5; tentative D call: TRBD2 (7 bases). The length of the CDR3 is 13 residues. In germline, CDR1 is SGDLS, CDR2 YYNGEE. Deletions cut 1 base from V and 4 bases from J, with 8 bases between. This CDR3 reads CASSVRGGETQYF. The CDR3 DNA sequence: TGTGCCAGCAGCGTAAGGGGGGGAGAGACCCAGTACTTC.